Included here is one T cell receptor (beta chain) sequence, with context. The data were taken from a study of shared clonotypes between healthy human individuals. Repertoires were generated with immunoSEQ multiplex PCR, while TCRdb's copy carries only in-frame clones and drops some. The table shows some 1.5 million clones, with 98% occurring only once. The sequencing sample was made of naive CD4+ T cells sorted from blood. Subset indicated: CD45RA+ positively selected. This TCR derives from a man aged 25-45 years in good health.

Written as DNA, the CDR3 is TGTGCCATCAGTGCACTAGGCACCTACGAGCAGTACTTC. Translation: CAISALGTYEQYF. This sequence joins TRBV10-3 and TRBJ2-7; possible D gene TRBD2, 5 bases. With 4 bases removed from V and 2 bases from J, the gap between germline ends came to 9 bases. The germline V gene encodes CDR1 ENHRY and CDR2 SYGVKD. The CDR3 has 13 residues.